This TCR beta chain was profiled in a study of monozygotic twins with inflammatory bowel disease. The TCR libraries each used total RNA (about 3,500 ng per library). With the 5' RACE reads reprocessed, TCRdb shows one record per CDR3 protein and no DNA. This sample's table reports about 380,000 distinct CDR3 sequences. Details on this clonotype: Its cognate antigen is unknown.

Whole-study results and caveats: Heterogeneous immunosuppressive treatment regimens may have introduced variability into patient repertoires. Healthy co-twins showed greater TCRbeta diversity (inverse Simpson) than IBD patients.

The sequenced sample was blood. The TCR was taken from a human donor with ulcerative colitis or Crohn's disease, or a healthy co-twin of an affected twin (not recorded which).

The CDR3 protein is CASSPLTGNTEAFF. The rearrangement uses TRBV18 and TRBJ1-1; TCRdb indicates TRBD1, and absent DNA this call remains unverified. This CDR3 has 14 amino acids. CDR1 KGHSH and CDR2 LQKENI come from the germline V gene.